This T cell receptor beta chain was captured in a study of T cell clonality in common variable immunodeficiency. Study outcomes and limitations: Authors noted CVID clonality's cause needs subpopulation repertoire sequencing. In common variable immunodeficiency, TCR beta chains reportedly carried fewer deletions and N-nucleotide insertions. Patient heterogeneity in the CVID cohort limited correlations between repertoire features and clinical complications. Shared TCRbeta clones were fewer between CVID subjects than controls.

V was cut by 2 bases and J by 0 bases, with 8 bases left in between. Germline V gene lookup returns CDR1 SQVTM and CDR2 ANQGSEA. This CDR3 has 14 amino acids. Equal genomic DNA amounts from CVID and control samples were sequenced. TCRdb keeps only in-frame clones here, not all; method: immunoSEQ multiplex PCR. The sample was found to contain about 20,000 clones, and every one recurs. At least ten counts were recorded for this clone. Its target is not known. Read coverage stops 3 residues before the CDR3 terminus; the germline J gene supplies the remainder. This sequence originates from a human donor with common variable immunodeficiency. This chain joins TRBV29-1 and TRBJ2-1; no definite D call. Source material: peripheral blood mononuclear cells. CDR3 sequence: CSVERRNSYNEQFF. The covered CDR3 bases are TGCAGCGTTGAAAGGCGGAACTCCTACAATGAG.